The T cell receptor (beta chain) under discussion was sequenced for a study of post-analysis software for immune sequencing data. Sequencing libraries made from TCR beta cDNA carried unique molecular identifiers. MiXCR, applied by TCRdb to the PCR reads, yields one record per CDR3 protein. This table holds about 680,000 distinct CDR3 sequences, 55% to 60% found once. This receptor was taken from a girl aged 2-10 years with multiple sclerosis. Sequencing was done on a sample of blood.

For the CDR3, the DNA is TGCAGTGCTAGAAGGGCAGGGCAAGCCAAAAACATTCAGTACTTC. Amino acids: CSARRAGQAKNIQYF. The chain is built from TRBV20-1 and TRBJ2-4; tentative D call: TRBD1 (5 bases). Germline CDR1 reads DFQATT; CDR2 reads SNEGSKA (reference sequence). The CDR3 extends over 15 amino acids. With 2 bases removed from V and 0 bases from J, the gap between germline ends came to 11 bases.